These T cell receptor beta chains were read from a single sample in a study of cytomegalovirus exposure and HLA in healthy donors. Assay: immunoSEQ multiplex PCR; the TCRdb copy retains only in-frame clones and omits some. Of roughly 130,000 clones in the sample, about 74% were seen once. Sequencing was performed on PBMCs. These TCRs come from a woman between 50 and 59 years old in good health and CMV-seropositive. CDR3s include the opening cysteine and the closing phenylalanine or tryptophan. Each record gives: V gene, D gene, clone size, J gene, CDR3 protein, CDR3 DNA. A D gene is named only where the DNA matches it firmly. Clone size appears in some rows only: once, few, many, or a class for an expanded clone.

TRBV28	TRBD1	NA	TRBJ1-1	CASSFSNRGLVAFF	TGTGCCAGCAGTTTTTCTAACAGGGGGCTAGTAGCTTTCTTT
TRBV12-5	NA	few	TRBJ1-1	CASGPTYSQTASNTEAFF	TGTGCTAGTGGTCCTACTTATTCCCAGACAGCAAGTAACACTGAAGCTTTCTTT
TRBV7-2	TRBD1	once	TRBJ2-2	CASSNRGPNTGELFF	TGTGCCAGCAGCAACAGGGGGCCTAACACCGGGGAGCTGTTTTTT
TRBV2	NA	once	TRBJ1-5	CASSAPGALGPQHF	TGTGCCAGCAGTGCCCCGGGAGCCTTGGGGCCCCAGCATTTT
TRBV29-1	NA	NA	TRBJ1-1	CSGTGHLNTEAFF	TGCAGCGGTACGGGACACCTAAACACTGAAGCTTTCTTT
TRBV18	TRBD2	NA	TRBJ2-7	CASSPGLAGSYEQYF	TGTGCCAGCTCGCCTGGACTAGCGGGTTCCTACGAGCAGTACTTC
TRBV2	TRBD1	NA	TRBJ1-1	CASSISTGDTEAFF	TGTGCCAGCAGTATTTCGACAGGGGACACTGAAGCTTTCTTT
TRBV7-2	NA	NA	TRBJ2-7	CASSLVLGAGALPYEQYF	TGTGCCAGCAGCTTAGTTCTCGGTGCAGGGGCCCTTCCCTACGAGCAGTACTTC
TRBV7-2	TRBD2	once	TRBJ2-5	CASSREAETQYF	TGTGCCAGCAGCCGGGAGGCGGAGACCCAGTACTTC
TRBV4-1	TRBD1	NA	TRBJ1-5	CASSQVAGGSNQPQHF	TGCGCCAGCAGCCAAGTCGCAGGGGGGAGCAATCAGCCCCAGCATTTT
TRBV7-9	TRBD1	NA	TRBJ2-5	CASRAGTGEETQYF	TGTGCCAGCAGGGCCGGGACAGGGGAAGAGACCCAGTACTTC
TRBV30	TRBD1	NA	TRBJ1-4	CAWSVSSGGGEKLFF	TGTGCCTGGAGTGTCTCCTCAGGGGGTGGTGAAAAACTGTTTTTT
TRBV6-5	NA	NA	TRBJ2-7	CASSYSRWSEQYF	TGTGCCAGCAGTTACTCGCGGTGGAGCGAGCAGTACTTC
TRBV5-4	TRBD1	few	TRBJ2-6	CASSPPRTGEKVLTF	TGTGCCAGCAGCCCCCCCCGGACAGGGGAAAAGGTCCTGACTTTC
TRBV5-6	TRBD1	NA	TRBJ2-7	CASSLKGTGSYEQYF	TGTGCCAGCAGCTTGAAAGGGACAGGGTCCTACGAGCAGTACTTC
TRBV2	TRBD2	NA	TRBJ2-3	CASRGLAGVLTDTQYF	TGTGCCAGCAGGGGACTAGCGGGGGTCCTCACAGATACGCAGTATTTT
TRBV7-7	TRBD1	NA	TRBJ2-5	CASSLLDRETQYF	TGTGCCAGCAGCTTATTGGACAGGGAGACCCAGTACTTC
TRBV7-9	NA	NA	TRBJ1-1	CASSLTGEGTEAFF	TGTGCCAGCAGCTTAACCGGGGAAGGCACTGAAGCTTTCTTT
TRBV5-8	TRBD2	NA	TRBJ2-3	CASSLGLAATGDTQYF	TGTGCCAGCAGCTTGGGACTAGCGGCCACCGGAGATACGCAGTATTTT
TRBV14	NA	once	TRBJ2-5	CASSQERETQYF	TGTGCCAGCAGCCAAGAACGGGAGACCCAGTACTTC
TRBV7-7	TRBD1	NA	TRBJ1-1	CASSLATGAEAFF	TGTGCCAGCAGCTTAGCCACAGGGGCCGAAGCTTTCTTT
TRBV5-6	TRBD1	NA	TRBJ2-5	CASSSTGAQYF	TGTGCCAGCAGCTCCACAGGGGCCCAGTACTTC
TRBV7-2	TRBD1	once	TRBJ1-2	CASTSGGRGVFYTF	TGTGCCAGCACCTCCGGGGGCAGGGGGGTCTTCTACACCTTC